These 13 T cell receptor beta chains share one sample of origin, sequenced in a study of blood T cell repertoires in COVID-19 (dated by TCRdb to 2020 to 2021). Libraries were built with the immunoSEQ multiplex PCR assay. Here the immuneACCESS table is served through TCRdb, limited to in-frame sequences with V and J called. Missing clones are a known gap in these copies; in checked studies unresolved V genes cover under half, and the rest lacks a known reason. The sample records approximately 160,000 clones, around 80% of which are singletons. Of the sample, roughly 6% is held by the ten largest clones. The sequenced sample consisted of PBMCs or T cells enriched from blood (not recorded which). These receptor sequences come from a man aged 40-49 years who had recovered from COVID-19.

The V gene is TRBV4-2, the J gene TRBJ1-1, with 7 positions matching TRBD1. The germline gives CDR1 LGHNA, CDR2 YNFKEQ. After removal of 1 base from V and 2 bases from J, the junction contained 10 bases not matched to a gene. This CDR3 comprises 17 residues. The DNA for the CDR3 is TGTGCCAGCAGCCAAGTCGCAGGGACAGTAACAAACACTGAAGCTTTCTTT. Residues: CASSQVAGTVTNTEAFF.

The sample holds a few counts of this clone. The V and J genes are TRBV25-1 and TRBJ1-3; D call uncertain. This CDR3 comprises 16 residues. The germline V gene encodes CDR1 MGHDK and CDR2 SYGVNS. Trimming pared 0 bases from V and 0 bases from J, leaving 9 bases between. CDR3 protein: CASSEYRTRSGNTIYF. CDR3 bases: TGTGCCAGCAGTGAATATCGGACTCGCTCTGGAAACACCATATATTTT. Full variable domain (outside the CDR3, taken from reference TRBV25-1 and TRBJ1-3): EADIYQTPRYLVIGTGKKITLECSQTMGHDKMYWYQQDPGMELHLIHYSYGVNSTEKGDLSSESTVSRIRTEHFPLTLESARPSHTSQYLCASSEYRTRSGNTIYFGEGSWLTVV.

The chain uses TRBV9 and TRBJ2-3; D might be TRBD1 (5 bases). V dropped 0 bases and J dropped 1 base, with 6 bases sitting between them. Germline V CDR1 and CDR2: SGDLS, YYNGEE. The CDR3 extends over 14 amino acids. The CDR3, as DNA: TGTGCCAGCAGCGTAGAAGGGGGCACAGATACGCAGTATTTT. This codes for CASSVEGGTDTQYF.

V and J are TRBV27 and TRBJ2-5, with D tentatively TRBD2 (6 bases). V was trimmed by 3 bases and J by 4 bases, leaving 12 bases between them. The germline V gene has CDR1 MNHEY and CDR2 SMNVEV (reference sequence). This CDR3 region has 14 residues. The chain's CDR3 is CASSLGGAAETQYF. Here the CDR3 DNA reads TGTGCCAGCAGTTTGGGCGGGGCGGCAGAGACCCAGTACTTC.

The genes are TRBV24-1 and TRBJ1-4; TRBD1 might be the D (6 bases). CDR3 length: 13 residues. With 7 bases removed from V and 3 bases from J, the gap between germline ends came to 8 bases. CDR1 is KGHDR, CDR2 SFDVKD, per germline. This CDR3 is CATSEGANEKLFF. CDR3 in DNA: TGTGCCACCAGCGAGGGGGCTAATGAAAAACTGTTTTTT.

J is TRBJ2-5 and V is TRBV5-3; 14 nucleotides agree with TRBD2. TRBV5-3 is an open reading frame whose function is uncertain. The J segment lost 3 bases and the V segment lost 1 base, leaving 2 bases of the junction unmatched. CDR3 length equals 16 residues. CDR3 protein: CARSLTGLAGEETQYF. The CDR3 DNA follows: TGTGCCAGAAGCTTGACGGGACTAGCGGGGGAAGAGACCCAGTACTTC.

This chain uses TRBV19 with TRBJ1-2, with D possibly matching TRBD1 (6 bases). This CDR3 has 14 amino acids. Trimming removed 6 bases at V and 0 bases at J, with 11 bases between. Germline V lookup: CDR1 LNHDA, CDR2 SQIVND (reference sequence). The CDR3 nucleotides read TGTGCCAGTAGGGCACAGGGCGCTAACTATGGCTACACCTTC. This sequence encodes CASRAQGANYGYTF.

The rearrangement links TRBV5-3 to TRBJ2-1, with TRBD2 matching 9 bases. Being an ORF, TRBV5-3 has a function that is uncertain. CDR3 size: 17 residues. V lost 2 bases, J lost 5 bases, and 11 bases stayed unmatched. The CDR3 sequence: CARSFGEAGGPNNEQFF. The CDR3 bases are TGTGCCAGAAGCTTTGGAGAGGCGGGGGGGCCGAACAATGAGCAGTTCTTC.

The CDR3 nucleotides are TGCGCCAGCAGCGCCCGGGACACCGATAATTCACCCCTCCACTTT. It yields the protein CASSARDTDNSPLHF. V is TRBV5-1 and J is TRBJ1-6; TRBD1 might be the D (6 bases). The V and J ends lost 4 bases and 5 bases respectively, with 13 bases between them. The CDR3 is 15 residues long. Per the germline V gene, CDR1 is SGHRS and CDR2 is YFSETQ.

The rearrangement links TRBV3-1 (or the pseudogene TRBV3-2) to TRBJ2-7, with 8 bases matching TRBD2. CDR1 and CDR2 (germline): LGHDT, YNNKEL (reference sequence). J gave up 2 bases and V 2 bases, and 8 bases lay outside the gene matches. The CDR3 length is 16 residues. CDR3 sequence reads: CASSQSSGWGTYEQYF. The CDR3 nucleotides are TGTGCCAGCAGCCAATCTAGCGGGTGGGGAACCTACGAGCAGTACTTC.

The CDR3: CASTLLARAGEQYV. CDR3 nucleotides: TGTGCCAGCACCTTACTCGCGAGGGCGGGCGAGCAGTACGTC. This rearrangement joins TRBV5-6 to TRBJ2-7; D possibly corresponds to TRBD2 (5 bases). The germline gives CDR1 SGHDT, CDR2 YYEEEE. V shed 6 bases and J shed 6 bases, with 19 bases lying between them. The length of the CDR3 is 14 residues.

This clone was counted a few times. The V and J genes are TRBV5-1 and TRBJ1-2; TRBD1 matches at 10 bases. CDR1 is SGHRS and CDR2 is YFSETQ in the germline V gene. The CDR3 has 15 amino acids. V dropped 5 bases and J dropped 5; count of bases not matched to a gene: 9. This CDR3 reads CASRNNPGQGYGYTF. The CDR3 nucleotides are TGCGCCAGCAGGAATAACCCGGGACAGGGGTATGGCTACACCTTC.

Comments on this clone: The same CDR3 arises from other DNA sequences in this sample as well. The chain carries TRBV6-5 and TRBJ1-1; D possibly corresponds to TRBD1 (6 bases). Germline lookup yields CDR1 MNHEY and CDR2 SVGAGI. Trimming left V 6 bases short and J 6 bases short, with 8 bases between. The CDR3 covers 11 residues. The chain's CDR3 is CASSQGPEAFF. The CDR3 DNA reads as TGTGCCAGCAGCCAGGGGCCTGAAGCTTTCTTT.